This record looks at one T cell receptor beta chain sequence and its context. What it recognizes is unknown. This sample is drawn from a study of T cells in Graves' hyperthyroidism and ophthalmopathy. The CDR3 consists of 15 residues. The V segment lost 3 bases and the J segment 6 bases; nucleotides outside the gene matches: 7. Germline V CDR1 and CDR2: LNHDA, SQIVND (reference sequence). From RNA transcripts, TCR beta CDR3 regions were amplified. The HTBI primer set was used in a first-round RT-PCR of the TCR CDR3. TCRdb called the multiplex PCR reads again in MiXCR, with one record for every CDR3 protein. The sample holds 250,000 to 300,000 distinct CDR3 sequences, roughly 13% seen once. Study-wide points: A 13 V-J signature model discriminated ophthalmopathy versus stable hyperthyroidism. Appearing also in blood were most of the thyroid clonotypes expanded above 0.001.

This sequence originates from a woman between 40 and 55 years old with Graves' hyperthyroidism. The V gene is TRBV19, the J gene TRBJ2-2; 7 bases agree with TRBD1. What was sequenced was blood. The CDR3 protein is CASSIDRVSAGELFF. Here the CDR3 DNA reads TGTGCCAGTAGTATCGACAGGGTTTCGGCCGGGGAGCTGTTTTTT.